The 14 T cell receptor beta chains in this list originate from one sample, sequenced in a study of blood T cell repertoires in COVID-19. Clones were read by immunoSEQ multiplex PCR, and TCRdb kept only the in-frame ones, dropping some. The sample holds hundreds of thousands of clones; more than 70% are singletons and the top ten take 5.5% to 7%. The sequenced material came from peripheral blood. The source of these receptors is a woman aged 30 to 39 who had recovered from COVID-19.

CDR3 protein: CASREGGGNQPQHF. CDR3 sequence (DNA): TGTGCCAGCAGAGAGGGAGGCGGCAATCAGCCCCAGCATTTT. The genes are TRBV7-2 and TRBJ1-5; D remains ambiguous. The CDR3 sequence is 14 residues long. V lost 6 bases and J lost 2, with 11 bases in between. Looked up from germline, CDR1 is SGHTA and CDR2 is FQGNSA.

The chain combines TRBV18 with TRBJ2-1, with 7 bases identical to TRBD1. Germline V gene data show CDR1 as KGHSH and CDR2 as LQKENI. This CDR3 comprises 15 residues. J was trimmed by 5 bases and V by 2 bases; bases with no gene match: 6. The CDR3 is CASSPGKGADNEQFF. CDR3 coding DNA: TGTGCCAGCTCACCAGGGAAGGGGGCGGACAATGAGCAGTTCTTC.

The gene calls are TRBV11-2 and TRBJ2-5, with 8 bases identical to TRBD2. CDR1 is SGHAT, CDR2 FQNNGV, per germline. The V segment lost 5 bases and the J segment 4 bases; nucleotides outside the gene matches: 18. The CDR3 sequence is 18 residues long. The CDR3 sequence: CASSPGRGPIRGGETQYF. The CDR3 coding sequence is TGTGCCAGCAGCCCTGGCCGGGGGCCCATACGGGGGGGAGAGACCCAGTACTTC.

The chain joins TRBV28 to TRBJ1-2, with D unresolved. Deletions cut 2 bases from V and 3 bases from J, with 7 bases between. The germline V gene has CDR1 MDHEN and CDR2 SYDVKM. CDR3 length equals 13 residues. The CDR3: CASSLVQDYGYTF. CDR3 bases: TGTGCCAGCAGTTTAGTGCAGGACTATGGCTACACCTTC.

The CDR3: CASSRQTAGGETQYF. Here the CDR3 DNA reads TGCGCCAGCAGCCGACAAACTGCGGGGGGGGAGACCCAGTACTTC. The J gene is TRBJ2-5, the V gene TRBV4-1; TRBD2 aligns across 9 bases. Germline CDR1 is MGHRA and CDR2 is YSYEKL. Trimming removed 4 bases from V and 5 bases from J; junction bases left unmatched: 8. This CDR3 is 15 amino acids long.

The chain carries TRBV2 and TRBJ2-7; 7 bases are shared with TRBD1. CDR1 is SNHLY and CDR2 is FYNNEI in the germline V gene. The CDR3 extends over 13 amino acids. Unmatched junction bases numbered 11, after V lost 9 bases and J lost 6 bases. Here the CDR3 reads CASGLRQGFEQYF. The DNA for the CDR3 is TGTGCCAGTGGCCTTAGACAGGGATTCGAGCAGTACTTC. Full variable domain (missing parts from reference TRBV2 and TRBJ2-7): EPEVTQTPSHQVTQMGQEVILRCVPISNHLYFYWYRQILGQKVEFLVSFYNNEISEKSEIFDDQFSVERPDGSNFTLKIRSTKLEDSAMYFCASGLRQGFEQYFGPGTRLTVT.

The V call is TRBV11-2, the J call TRBJ1-6; a possible D gene is TRBD1 (6 bases). The CDR3 totals 14 residues. CDR1 and CDR2 from the germline V gene are SGHAT and FQNNGV. With 0 bases removed from V and 8 bases from J, the gap between germline ends came to 8 bases. The CDR3 here is CASSLDRGDSPLHF. The CDR3 nucleotides read TGTGCCAGCAGCTTAGACAGGGGTGATTCACCCCTCCACTTT.

This clone was observed once. CDR3 residues: CASSQDGGGFSTNEKLFF. The DNA of the CDR3 is TGCGCCAGCAGCCAAGACGGGGGAGGTTTCTCAACTAATGAAAAACTGTTTTTT. The V call is TRBV4-3, the J call TRBJ1-4; maybe TRBD1 (5 bases). Trimming pared 0 bases from V and 0 bases from J, leaving 14 bases between. The germline V gene encodes CDR1 LGHNA and CDR2 YSLEER. CDR3 size: 18 residues.

This clone came up a few times. The CDR3, as DNA: TGCAGCGTTTACGGGTATGGCTACACCTTC. It translates to CSVYGYGYTF. The J gene is TRBJ1-2, the V gene TRBV29-1; no definite D call. Germline loops: CDR1 SQVTM, CDR2 ANQGSEA. The V end lost 5 bases, the J end lost 5 bases, and 6 bases lay between the germline ends. This CDR3 region has 10 residues.

This clone was recorded a few times. The rearrangement joins TRBV5-1 to TRBJ2-3; 8 bases are a match to TRBD2. This CDR3 region has 15 residues. Germline CDR1 reads SGHRS; CDR2 reads YFSETQ. V gave up 1 base and J gave up 2 bases; unmatched junction bases: 3. This chain's CDR3 is CASSLTSGPTDTQYF. The DNA for the CDR3 is TGCGCCAGCAGCTTGACTAGCGGCCCCACAGATACGCAGTATTTT.

The chain uses TRBV19 and TRBJ1-3; 7 bases are shared with TRBD1. Germline lookup yields CDR1 LNHDA and CDR2 SQIVND (reference sequence). CDR3 length: 15 amino acids. Unmatched junction bases numbered 8, after V lost 8 bases and J lost 1 base. Here the CDR3 reads CASGQGQRSGNTIYF. The CDR3 region has the DNA TGTGCCAGTGGTCAGGGACAGAGATCTGGAAACACCATATATTTT.

The chain joins TRBV18 to TRBJ1-5, with D possibly TRBD1 on 6 matching bases. The length of the CDR3 is 15 residues. The V end lost 6 bases, the J end lost 3 bases, and 15 bases lay between the germline ends. CDR1 is KGHSH and CDR2 is LQKENI in the germline V gene. The CDR3 reads CASSLNRVLNQPQHF. In DNA form, the CDR3 reads TGTGCCAGCTCGCTCAACAGGGTCCTCAATCAGCCCCAGCATTTT.

The genes are TRBV5-1 and TRBJ1-1, with D hard to call. Trimming took 4 bases from V and 6 from J, leaving 16 bases between them. Germline V gives CDR1 SGHRS, CDR2 YFSETQ. The CDR3 covers 14 residues. DNA of the CDR3: TGCGCCAGCAGCCGGACCCCAGTGGGAGCTGAAGCTTTCTTT. Protein product: CASSRTPVGAEAFF.

The rearrangement joins TRBV5-1 to TRBJ2-5; TRBD1 agrees at 7 bases. Looked up from germline, CDR1 is SGHRS and CDR2 is YFSETQ. This CDR3 is 15 amino acids long. Losses at the gene ends were 2 bases for V and 4 bases for J; bases not matched to a gene: 8. This CDR3 is CASSFSTGERETQYF. DNA for the CDR3: TGCGCCAGCAGCTTTTCCACAGGGGAAAGAGAGACCCAGTACTTC.